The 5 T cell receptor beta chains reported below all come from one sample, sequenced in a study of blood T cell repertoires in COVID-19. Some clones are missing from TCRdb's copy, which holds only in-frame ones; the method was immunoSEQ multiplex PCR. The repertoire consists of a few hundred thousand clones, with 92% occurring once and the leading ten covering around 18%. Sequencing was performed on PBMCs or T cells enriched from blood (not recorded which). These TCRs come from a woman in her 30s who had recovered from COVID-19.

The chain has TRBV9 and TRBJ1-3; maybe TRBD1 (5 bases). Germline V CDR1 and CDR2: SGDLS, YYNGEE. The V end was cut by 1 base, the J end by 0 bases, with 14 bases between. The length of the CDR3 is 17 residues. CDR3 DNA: TGTGCCAGCAGCGTATCCGGCGGGGCGGGCTCTGGAAACACCATATATTTT. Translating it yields CASSVSGGAGSGNTIYF.

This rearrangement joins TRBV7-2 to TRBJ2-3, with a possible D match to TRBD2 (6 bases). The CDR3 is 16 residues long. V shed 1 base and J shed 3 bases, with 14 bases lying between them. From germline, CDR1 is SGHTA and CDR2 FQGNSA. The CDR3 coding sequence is TGTGCCAGCAGCTTAGAGGGCGGGATAGCTACAGATACGCAGTATTTT. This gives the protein CASSLEGGIATDTQYF.

As DNA, the CDR3 is TGTGCCAGCAGTGAAGAGGCCCTAGTATTTGGCTACACCTTC. This sequence encodes CASSEEALVFGYTF. The chain couples TRBV2 to TRBJ1-2; D gene unclear. V shed 1 base and J shed 7 bases, with 13 bases lying between them. This CDR3 is 14 amino acids long. Germline loops: CDR1 SNHLY, CDR2 FYNNEI.

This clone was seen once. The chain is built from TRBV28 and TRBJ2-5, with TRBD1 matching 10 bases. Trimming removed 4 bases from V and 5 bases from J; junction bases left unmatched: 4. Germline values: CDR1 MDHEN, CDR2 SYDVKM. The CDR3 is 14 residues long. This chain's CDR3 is CASSSPGQGETQYF. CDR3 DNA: TGTGCCAGCAGTTCGCCGGGACAGGGGGAGACCCAGTACTTC.

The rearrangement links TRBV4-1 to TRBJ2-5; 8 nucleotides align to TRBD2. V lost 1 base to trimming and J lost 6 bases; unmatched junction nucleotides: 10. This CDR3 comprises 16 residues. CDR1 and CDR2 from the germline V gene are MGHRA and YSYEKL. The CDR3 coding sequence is TGCGCCAGCAGCCAAGCGCCAGCGGGGGCGTGGCAGACCCAGTACTTC. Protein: CASSQAPAGAWQTQYF.